Below, one T cell receptor (beta chain) is given with its context. Its target is not known. The data stem from a study of shared clonotypes between healthy human individuals. The donor cohort consisted entirely of Caucasian adults residing in Nashville, Tennessee. Study outcomes and limitations: A few donors had about 5% of their naive CD4 clonotypes in common. Sequencing of the sorted subsets was shown by rarefaction to be incomplete despite large depth.

Deep-level assay runs were performed. Measured with immunoSEQ multiplex PCR; TCRdb has only the in-frame clones, and not every one. The repertoire holds about 2.4 million clones, over 85% seen once, with approximately 0.36% in the top ten. CDR1 and CDR2 from the germline V gene are LGHNA and YNFKEQ. This CDR3 has 16 amino acids. The V gene end was trimmed by 4 bases and the J gene end by 2 bases; junction bases not matched to a gene: 6. The chain uses TRBV4-2 and TRBJ2-1, with TRBD1 matching over 9 bases. This TCR came from a man aged 18-30 years in good health. Some clones in this sample may be carry-over from other donors' samples. The specimen sequenced was naive CD4+ T cells from PBMCs. The subset denotes: CD45RA+ positively selected. CDR3 region: CASSRLGQGPYNEQFF. CDR3 nucleotides: TGTGCCAGCAGCCGACTGGGACAGGGACCCTACAATGAGCAGTTCTTC.